This T cell receptor beta chain was profiled in a study of cytomegalovirus exposure and HLA in healthy donors. Regarding the study as a whole: Reportedly, TCR beta sequences accurately predicted HLA-A and HLA-B alleles in most subjects. Fewer N-insertions (relative to the roughly 720-donor mean) were reportedly seen in an Asian-associated ancestry cluster in a later analysis.

In the PCR, 60 Vbeta and 13 Jbeta primers were used. Assay: immunoSEQ multiplex PCR; the TCRdb copy retains only in-frame clones and omits some. The sample contains approximately 190,000 clones, roughly 82% of which appear only once. Comments on this clone: The antigen is unknown.

The specimen sequenced was PBMCs. The TCR was taken from a woman aged 50 to 65 in good health and CMV-seropositive.

CDR3 in amino acids: CASSLVLGRRDEQFF. The CDR3 nucleotides read TGTGCCAGCAGCTTGGTGTTAGGGAGAAGAGATGAGCAGTTCTTC. This chain links TRBV5-4 with TRBJ2-1, with D maybe TRBD2 (5 bases). The CDR3 consists of 15 residues. Germline values: CDR1 SGHNT, CDR2 YYREEE (reference sequence). With 0 bases removed from V and 8 bases from J, the gap between germline ends came to 15 bases. Combining the CDR3 with reference TRBV5-4 and TRBJ2-1 gives the whole variable domain ETGVTQSPTHLIKTRGQQVTLRCSSQSGHNTVSWYQQALGQGPQFIFQYYREEENGRGNFPPRFSGLQFPNYSSELNVNALELDDSALYLCASSLVLGRRDEQFFGPGTRLTVL.